The TCR beta chain described here comes from a study of graft-versus-host responses after intestinal transplantation. Study overall: Each of the recipients got a multivisceral, liver-intestinal, or isolated intestinal transplant. Induction with anti-thymocyte globulin, then tacrolimus and steroids for about 3 years, was given to all recipients. Points from the study as a whole: The authors found GvH clones in recipient marrow, some appearing first in ileum or blood. Graft-donor T cell macrochimerism coincided with high graft-versus-host to host-versus-graft clonal ratios in allografts.

TCRdb keeps only in-frame clones here, not all; method: immunoSEQ multiplex PCR. The sample lists about 82,000 clones, approximately 90% occurring once. Germline V gives CDR1 MNHNS, CDR2 SASEGT. The CDR3 runs 15 residues. The V end lost 6 bases, the J end lost 9 bases, and 18 bases lay between the germline ends. Of note for this clone: What it binds is unknown.

This clonotype was sampled from a human donor who was the organ donor for an intestinal transplant. The chain employs TRBV6-1 and TRBJ1-6; no reliable D call. The source was unstimulated CD4+ T cells sorted from spleen or lymph node cells, collected before transplant. The CDR3 DNA is TGTGCCAGCAGCCCCAGTTTGGGTCCAGGTTCACCCCTCCACTTT. It translates to CASSPSLGPGSPLHF.